This T cell receptor beta chain appears in the sequencing data of a study of control samples from healthy donors and cancer patients. TCRdb's table, derived via immunoSEQ multiplex PCR, lists solely in-frame clones and lacks some. The data contain about 59,000 clones, roughly 90% of them singletons. The V and J ends lost 5 bases and 2 bases respectively, with 10 bases between them. The CDR3 length is 14 residues. The germline V gene encodes CDR1 KGHDR and CDR2 SFDVKD. The chain joins TRBV24-1 to TRBJ2-3; perhaps D is TRBD1 or TRBD2 (5 bases each). The sample was PBMCs. The clonotype was recovered from a man aged 35 to 55 with colorectal cancer. For the CDR3, the DNA is TGTGCCACCAGTGGGGGACCGAACACAGATACGCAGTATTTT. It specifies CATSGGPNTDTQYF.